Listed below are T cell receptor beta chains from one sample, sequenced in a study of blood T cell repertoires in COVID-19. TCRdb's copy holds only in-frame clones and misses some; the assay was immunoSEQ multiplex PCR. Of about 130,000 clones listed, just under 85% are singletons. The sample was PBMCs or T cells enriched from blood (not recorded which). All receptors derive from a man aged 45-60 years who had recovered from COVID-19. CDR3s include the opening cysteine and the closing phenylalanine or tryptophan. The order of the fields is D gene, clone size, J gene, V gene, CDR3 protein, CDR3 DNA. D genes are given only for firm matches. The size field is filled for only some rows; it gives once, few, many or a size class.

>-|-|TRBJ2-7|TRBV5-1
CASSWGEYEQYF
TGCGCCAGCAGCTGGGGGGAATACGAGCAGTACTTC
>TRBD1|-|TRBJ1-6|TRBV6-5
CASSLSQGVGSPLHF
TGTGCCAGCAGTCTTAGCCAGGGGGTCGGTTCACCCCTCCACTTT
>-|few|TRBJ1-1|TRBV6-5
CASSYSISPTDTEAFF
TGTGCCAGCAGTTACTCGATATCCCCTACGGACACTGAAGCTTTCTTT
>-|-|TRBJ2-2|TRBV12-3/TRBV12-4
CASNRAGELFF
TGTGCCAGCAACAGGGCCGGGGAGCTGTTTTTT
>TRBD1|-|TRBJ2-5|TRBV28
CASSLMGTVQETQYF
TGTGCCAGCAGTTTAATGGGGACAGTCCAAGAGACCCAGTACTTC
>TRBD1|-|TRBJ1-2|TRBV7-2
CASSRRRQGAEAKGYTF
TGTGCCAGCAGCCGCCGGAGACAGGGGGCCGAGGCAAAAGGCTACACCTTC
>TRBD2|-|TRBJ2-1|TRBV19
CATSPGTSIGEQFF
TGTGCCACCTCCCCCGGGACTAGTATAGGTGAGCAGTTCTTC
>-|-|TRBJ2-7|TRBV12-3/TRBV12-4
CASSWHSYEQYF
TGTGCCAGCAGTTGGCACTCCTACGAGCAGTACTTC
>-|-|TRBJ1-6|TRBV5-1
CASSIGDGGAGSPLHF
TGCGCCAGCAGCATTGGGGATGGTGGAGCGGGATCACCCCTCCACTTT
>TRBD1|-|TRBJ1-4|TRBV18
CASSPGDRVNEKLFF
TGTGCCAGCTCACCCGGGGACAGGGTAAATGAAAAACTGTTTTTT
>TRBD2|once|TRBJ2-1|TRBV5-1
CASSLNPGGRNEQFF
TGCGCCAGCAGCTTGAACCCGGGAGGAAGGAATGAGCAGTTCTTC
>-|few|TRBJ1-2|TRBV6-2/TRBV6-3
CASSIQGTNYGYTF
TGTGCCAGCAGTATTCAGGGAACTAACTATGGCTACACCTTC
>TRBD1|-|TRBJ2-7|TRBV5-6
CASSLGDREAYEQYF
TGTGCCAGCAGCTTGGGGGACAGGGAAGCCTACGAGCAGTACTTC
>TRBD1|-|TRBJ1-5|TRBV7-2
CASSSQGHSNQPQHF
TGTGCCAGCAGCTCACAGGGGCATAGCAATCAGCCCCAGCATTTT
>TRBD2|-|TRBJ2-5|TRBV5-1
CASRSSGVGETQYF
TGCGCCAGCCGTTCTAGCGGGGTAGGAGAGACCCAGTACTTC
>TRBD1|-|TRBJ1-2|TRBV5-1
CASSLGIQGSYGYTF
TGCGCCAGCAGCTTGGGGATACAGGGGAGCTATGGCTACACCTTC
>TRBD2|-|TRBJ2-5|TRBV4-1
CASSQDVAGRGETQYF
TGCGCCAGCAGCCAAGATGTGGCGGGGCGGGGGGAGACCCAGTACTTC
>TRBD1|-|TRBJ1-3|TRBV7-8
CASSTRTGSNSGNTIYF
TGTGCCAGCAGCACCAGGACAGGATCAAACTCTGGAAACACCATATATTTT
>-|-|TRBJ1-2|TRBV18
CASSPFSGKDGYTF
TGTGCCAGCTCACCGTTCTCGGGGAAGGATGGCTACACCTTC
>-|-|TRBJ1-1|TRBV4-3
CASSQTPVTEAFF
TGCGCCAGCAGCCAAACCCCGGTCACTGAAGCTTTCTTT
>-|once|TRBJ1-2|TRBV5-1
CASSLRDPFNYGYTF
TGCGCCAGCAGTCTTCGGGATCCTTTTAACTATGGCTACACCTTC
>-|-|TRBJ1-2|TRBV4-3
CASSQDHSQGRGYTF
TGCGCCAGCAGCCAAGATCATAGTCAGGGTAGGGGCTACACCTTC
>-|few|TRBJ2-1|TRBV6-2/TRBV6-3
CASSYYPGLTYNEQFF
TGTGCCAGCAGTTACTATCCGGGACTCACTTACAATGAGCAGTTCTTC
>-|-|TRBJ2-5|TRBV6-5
CASTPRPANQETQYF
TGTGCCAGCACCCCTCGCCCCGCGAACCAAGAGACCCAGTACTTC
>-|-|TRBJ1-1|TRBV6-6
CASSPGLSDSNTEAFF
TGTGCCAGCAGTCCCGGACTCAGCGACTCGAACACTGAAGCTTTCTTT